This T cell receptor beta chain comes out of a study of T cell responses to AZD1222 COVID-19 vaccine. With respect to this clone: The antigen is undetermined.

The CDR3 loop spans 14 amino acids. Germline values: CDR1 SEHNR, CDR2 FQNEAQ (reference sequence). V was pared by 3 bases and J by 6 bases, with 4 bases of the junction left unmatched. The method was immunoSEQ multiplex PCR; TCRdb's version includes in-frame clones alone and lacks a portion of them. The repertoire holds 150,000 to 200,000 clones, with approximately 94% as singletons. Study outcomes and limitations: Repertoires were obtained solely post-peak T cell response.

The source was peripheral blood, collected on day 0 of AZD1222 vaccination. The sequence was obtained from an adult in good health. The chain carries TRBV7-9 and TRBJ2-7; 11 bases fit TRBD2. The CDR3 loop is CASSLELAGGEQYF. The CDR3 nucleotides are TGTGCCAGCAGCTTGGAGCTAGCGGGAGGCGAGCAGTACTTC.